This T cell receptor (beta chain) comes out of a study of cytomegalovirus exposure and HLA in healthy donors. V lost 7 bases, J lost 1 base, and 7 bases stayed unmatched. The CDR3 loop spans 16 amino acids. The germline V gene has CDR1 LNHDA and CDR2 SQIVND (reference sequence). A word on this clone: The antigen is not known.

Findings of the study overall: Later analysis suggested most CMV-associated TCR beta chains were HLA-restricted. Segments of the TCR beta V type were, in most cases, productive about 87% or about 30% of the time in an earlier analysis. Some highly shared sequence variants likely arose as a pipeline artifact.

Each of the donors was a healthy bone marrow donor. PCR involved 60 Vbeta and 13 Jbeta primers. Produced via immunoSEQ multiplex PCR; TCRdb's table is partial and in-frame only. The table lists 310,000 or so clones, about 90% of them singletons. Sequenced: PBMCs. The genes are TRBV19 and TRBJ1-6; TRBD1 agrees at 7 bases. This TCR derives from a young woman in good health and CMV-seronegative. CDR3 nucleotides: TGTGCCAGTACGCTGACAGGGAGGTCCTATAATTCACCCCTCCACTTT. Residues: CASTLTGRSYNSPLHF. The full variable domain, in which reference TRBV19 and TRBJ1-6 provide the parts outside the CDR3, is DGGITQSPKYLFRKEGQNVTLSCEQNLNHDAMYWYRQDPGQGLRLIYYSQIVNDFQKGDIAEGYSVSREKKESFPLTVTSAQKNPTAFYLCASTLTGRSYNSPLHFGNGTRLTVT.